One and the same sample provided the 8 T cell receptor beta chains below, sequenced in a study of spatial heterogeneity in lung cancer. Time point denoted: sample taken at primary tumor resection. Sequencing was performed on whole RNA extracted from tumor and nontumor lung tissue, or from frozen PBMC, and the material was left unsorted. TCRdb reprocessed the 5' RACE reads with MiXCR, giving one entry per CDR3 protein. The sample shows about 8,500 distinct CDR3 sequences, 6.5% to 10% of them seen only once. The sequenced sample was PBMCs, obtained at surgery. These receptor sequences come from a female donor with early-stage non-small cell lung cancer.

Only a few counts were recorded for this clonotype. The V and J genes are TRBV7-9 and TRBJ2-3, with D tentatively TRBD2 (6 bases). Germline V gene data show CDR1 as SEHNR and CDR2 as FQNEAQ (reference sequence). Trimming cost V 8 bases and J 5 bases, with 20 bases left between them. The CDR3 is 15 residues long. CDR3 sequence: CASAIHGLALDTQYF. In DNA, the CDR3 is TGTGCCAGCGCCATCCATGGGCTAGCGCTAGATACGCAGTATTTT.

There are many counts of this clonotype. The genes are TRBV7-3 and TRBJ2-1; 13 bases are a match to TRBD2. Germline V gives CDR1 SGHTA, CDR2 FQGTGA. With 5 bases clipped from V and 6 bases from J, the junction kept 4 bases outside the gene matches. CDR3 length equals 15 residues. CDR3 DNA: TGTGCCAGCAGCCGGACTAGCGGGAGTAGCAATGAGCAGTTCTTC. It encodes CASSRTSGSSNEQFF. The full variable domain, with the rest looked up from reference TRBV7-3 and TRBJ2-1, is GAGVSQTPSNKVTEKGKYVELRCDPISGHTALYWYRQSLGQGPEFLIYFQGTGAADDSGLPNDRFFAVRPEGSVSTLKIQRTERGDSAVYLCASSRTSGSSNEQFFGPGTRLTVL.

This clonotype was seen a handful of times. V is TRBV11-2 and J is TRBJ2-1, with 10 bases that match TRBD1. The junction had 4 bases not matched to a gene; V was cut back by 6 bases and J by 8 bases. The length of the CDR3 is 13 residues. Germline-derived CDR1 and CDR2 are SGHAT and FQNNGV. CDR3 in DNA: TGTGCCAGCAGTCCCGGGACAGGGGATGAGCAGTTCTTC. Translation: CASSPGTGDEQFF.

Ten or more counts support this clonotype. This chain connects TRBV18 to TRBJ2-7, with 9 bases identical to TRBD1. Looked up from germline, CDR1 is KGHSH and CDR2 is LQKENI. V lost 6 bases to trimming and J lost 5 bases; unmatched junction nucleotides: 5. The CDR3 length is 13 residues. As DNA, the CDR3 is TGTGCCAGCTCCCAGGGACAGGGTAACGAGCAGTACTTC. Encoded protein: CASSQGQGNEQYF.

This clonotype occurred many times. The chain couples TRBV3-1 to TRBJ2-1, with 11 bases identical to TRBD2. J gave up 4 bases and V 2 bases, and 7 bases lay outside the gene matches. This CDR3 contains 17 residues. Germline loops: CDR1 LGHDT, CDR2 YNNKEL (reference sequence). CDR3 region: CASSQQPGTSGYNEQFF. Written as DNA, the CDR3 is TGTGCCAGCAGCCAACAACCCGGGACTAGCGGTTACAATGAGCAGTTCTTC.

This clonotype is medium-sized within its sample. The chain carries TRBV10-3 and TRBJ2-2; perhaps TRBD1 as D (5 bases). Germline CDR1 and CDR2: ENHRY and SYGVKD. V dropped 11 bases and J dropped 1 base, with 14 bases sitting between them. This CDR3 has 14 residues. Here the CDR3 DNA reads TGTGCCGCAAGTTCCCAGGGGAACACCGGGGAGCTGTTTTTT. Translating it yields CAASSQGNTGELFF.

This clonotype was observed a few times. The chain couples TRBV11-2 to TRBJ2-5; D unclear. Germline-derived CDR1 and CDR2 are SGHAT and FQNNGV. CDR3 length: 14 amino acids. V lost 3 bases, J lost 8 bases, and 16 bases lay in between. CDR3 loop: CASSFAVSQPTQYF. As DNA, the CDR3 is TGTGCCAGCAGCTTCGCTGTTAGCCAGCCAACCCAGTACTTC.

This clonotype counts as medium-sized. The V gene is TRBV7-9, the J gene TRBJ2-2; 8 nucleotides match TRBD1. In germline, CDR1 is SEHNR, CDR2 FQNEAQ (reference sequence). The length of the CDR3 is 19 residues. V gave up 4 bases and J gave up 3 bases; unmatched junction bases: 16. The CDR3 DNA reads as TGTGCCAGCAGCTCACCGAAAACAGGGGGTTCCTCGGACACCGGGGAGCTGTTTTTT. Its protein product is CASSSPKTGGSSDTGELFF. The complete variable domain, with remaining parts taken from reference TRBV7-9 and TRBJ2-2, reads DTGVSQNPRHKITKRGQNVTFRCDPISEHNRLYWYRQTLGQGPEFLTYFQNEAQLEKSRLLSDRFSAERPKGSFSTLEIQRTEQGDSAMYLCASSSPKTGGSSDTGELFFGEGSRLTVL.